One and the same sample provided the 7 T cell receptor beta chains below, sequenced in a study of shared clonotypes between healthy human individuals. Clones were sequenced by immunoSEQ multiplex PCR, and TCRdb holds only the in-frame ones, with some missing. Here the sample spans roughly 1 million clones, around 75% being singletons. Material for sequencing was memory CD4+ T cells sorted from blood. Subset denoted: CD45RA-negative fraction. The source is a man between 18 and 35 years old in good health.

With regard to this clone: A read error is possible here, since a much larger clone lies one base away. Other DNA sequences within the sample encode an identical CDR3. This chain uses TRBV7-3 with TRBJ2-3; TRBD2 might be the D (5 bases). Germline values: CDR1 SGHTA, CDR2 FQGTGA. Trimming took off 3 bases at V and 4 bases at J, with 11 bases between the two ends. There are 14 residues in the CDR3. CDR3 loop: CASSFGEKADTQYF. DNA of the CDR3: TGTGCCAGCAGCTTCGGGGAGAAGGCAGATACGCAGTATTTT.

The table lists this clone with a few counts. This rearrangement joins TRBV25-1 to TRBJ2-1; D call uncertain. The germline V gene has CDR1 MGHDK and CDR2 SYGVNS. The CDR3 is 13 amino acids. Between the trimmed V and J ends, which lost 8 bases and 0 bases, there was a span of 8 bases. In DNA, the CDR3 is TGTGCCAGCGGCTCCCGCTCCTACAATGAGCAGTTCTTC. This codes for CASGSRSYNEQFF.

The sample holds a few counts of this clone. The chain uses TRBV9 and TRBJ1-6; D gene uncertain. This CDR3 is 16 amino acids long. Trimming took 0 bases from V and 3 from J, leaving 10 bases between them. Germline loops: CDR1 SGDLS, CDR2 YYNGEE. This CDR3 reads CASSVAAESYNSPLHF. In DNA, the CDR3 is TGTGCCAGCAGCGTAGCTGCGGAGAGCTATAATTCACCCCTCCACTTT.

The CDR3 DNA reads as TGTGCCACCAGCAGAGATGTGACAGAAAACAATCAGCCCCAGCATTTT. As protein: CATSRDVTENNQPQHF. V usage is TRBV15 and J usage is TRBJ1-5, with D perhaps TRBD1 (5 bases). Germline V gene sequence: CDR1 LNHNV, CDR2 YYDKDF (reference sequence). The length of the CDR3 is 16 residues. V was shortened by 0 bases and J by 3 bases, with 12 bases between the two germline ends.

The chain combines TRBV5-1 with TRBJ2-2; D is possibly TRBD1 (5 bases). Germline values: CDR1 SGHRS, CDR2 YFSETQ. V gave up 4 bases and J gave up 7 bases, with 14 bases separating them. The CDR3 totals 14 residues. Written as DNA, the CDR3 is TGCGCCAGCAGCGTTGGGTCAGGGTTCGGGGAGCTGTTTTTT. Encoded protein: CASSVGSGFGELFF.

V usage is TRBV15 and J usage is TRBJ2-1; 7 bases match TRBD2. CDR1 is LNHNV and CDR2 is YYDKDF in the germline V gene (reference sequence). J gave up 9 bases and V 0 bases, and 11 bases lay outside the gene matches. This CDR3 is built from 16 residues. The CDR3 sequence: CATSREQAGAAGEQFF. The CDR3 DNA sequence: TGTGCCACCAGCAGAGAACAGGCGGGAGCGGCGGGTGAGCAGTTCTTC.

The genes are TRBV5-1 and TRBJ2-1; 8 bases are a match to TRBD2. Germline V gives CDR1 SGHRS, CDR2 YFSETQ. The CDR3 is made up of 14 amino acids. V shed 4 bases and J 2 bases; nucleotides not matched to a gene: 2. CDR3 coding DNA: TGCGCCAGCAGCATTAGCGGGGCCTACAATGAGCAGTTCTTC. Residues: CASSISGAYNEQFF.